The 7 T cell receptor beta chains reported below all come from one sample, sequenced in a study of cytomegalovirus exposure and HLA in healthy donors. PCR used 60 Vbeta primers and 13 Jbeta primers. The method was immunoSEQ multiplex PCR; TCRdb's version includes in-frame clones alone and lacks a portion of them. The sample holds over 60,000 clones. The sample taken for sequencing was PBMCs. These receptors were taken from a female donor in good health and CMV-seropositive.

The J gene is TRBJ1-4, the V gene TRBV4-3, with 12 bases fitting TRBD1. CDR3 size: 18 residues. From germline, CDR1 is LGHNA and CDR2 YSLEER. The V and J ends lost 4 bases and 7 bases, in that order; junction bases with no gene match: 13. As DNA, the CDR3 is TGCGCCAGCAGCCTACGTCCCGGGACAGGGGGCTCGAGTGAAAAACTGTTTTTT. This codes for CASSLRPGTGGSSEKLFF.

CDR3 loop: CASSSDSSRTGGGYEQYF. DNA of the CDR3: TGTGCCAGCAGCTCAGACTCATCCAGGACAGGGGGAGGCTACGAGCAGTACTTC. The V and J genes are TRBV13 and TRBJ2-7; 10 bases agree with TRBD1. Germline lookup yields CDR1 PRHDT and CDR2 FYEKMQ (reference sequence). Trimming cost V 4 bases and J 3 bases; bases outside gene matches: 15. This CDR3 is 18 amino acids long.

The rearrangement uses TRBV6-5 and TRBJ2-7; 9 bases agree with TRBD2. V trimming: 2 bases; J trimming: 5 bases; junction bases outside the gene matches: 10. This CDR3 has 16 amino acids. Germline CDR1 reads MNHEY; CDR2 reads SVGAGI. Here the CDR3 reads CASSYRTSGLADEQYF. The CDR3 DNA is TGTGCCAGCAGTTACCGCACCTCGGGACTAGCTGACGAGCAGTACTTC.

The chain joins TRBV30 to TRBJ1-4; 7 nucleotides agree with TRBD1. The length of the CDR3 is 16 residues. Germline V CDR1 and CDR2: GTSNPN, SVGIG (reference sequence). With V trimmed by 5 bases and J by 2 bases, 11 bases remained unmatched. The CDR3: CAWGTGRGNTNEKLFF. DNA of the CDR3: TGTGCCTGGGGGACGGGCAGGGGGAATACTAATGAAAAACTGTTTTTT.

The rearrangement uses TRBV27 and TRBJ1-2, with 7 bases fitting TRBD1. Germline assignment: CDR1 MNHEY and CDR2 SMNVEV (reference sequence). J was trimmed by 2 bases and V by 10 bases; bases with no gene match: 10. The length of the CDR3 is 14 residues. The CDR3 reads CATTMRQGNYGYTF. Here the CDR3 DNA reads TGTGCCACCACGATGAGACAGGGCAACTATGGCTACACCTTC.

This sequence joins TRBV6-5 and TRBJ2-7; 10 bases are a match to TRBD2. The germline V gene encodes CDR1 MNHEY and CDR2 SVGAGI. The CDR3 sequence is 14 residues long. The V gene end was trimmed by 6 bases and the J gene end by 7 bases; junction bases not matched to a gene: 9. The CDR3 DNA follows: TGTGCCAGCAGCGGTAGCGGGGGGTCTCGGGAGCAGTACTTC. This codes for CASSGSGGSREQYF.

The chain joins TRBV19 to TRBJ2-6, with 11 positions matching TRBD1. This CDR3 contains 16 residues. V dropped 9 bases and J dropped 8; count of bases not matched to a gene: 12. Per germline, CDR1 LNHDA and CDR2 SQIVND (reference sequence). The CDR3 protein is CASRGFRTGGTNVLTF. The DNA of the CDR3 is TGTGCCAGCCGCGGCTTCAGGACAGGGGGCACCAACGTCCTGACTTTC.